This T cell receptor (beta chain) was found in a study of identical twins. The V and J ends lost 1 base and 3 bases respectively, with 9 bases between them. The CDR3 is 15 amino acids. Each CDR3 protein is one row after TCRdb ran MiXCR on the 5' RACE reads. The sample has around 370,000 distinct CDR3 sequences; around 9% are singletons. The specimen was naive T cells sorted from blood. This chain links TRBV12-3 or TRBV12-4 with TRBJ2-2, with D maybe TRBD2 (5 bases). This TCR derives from a woman between 45 and 60 years old in good health. CDR3 residues: CASSLGEFDTGELFF. CDR3 sequence (DNA): TGTGCCAGCAGTTTAGGGGAGTTCGACACCGGGGAGCTGTTTTTT.